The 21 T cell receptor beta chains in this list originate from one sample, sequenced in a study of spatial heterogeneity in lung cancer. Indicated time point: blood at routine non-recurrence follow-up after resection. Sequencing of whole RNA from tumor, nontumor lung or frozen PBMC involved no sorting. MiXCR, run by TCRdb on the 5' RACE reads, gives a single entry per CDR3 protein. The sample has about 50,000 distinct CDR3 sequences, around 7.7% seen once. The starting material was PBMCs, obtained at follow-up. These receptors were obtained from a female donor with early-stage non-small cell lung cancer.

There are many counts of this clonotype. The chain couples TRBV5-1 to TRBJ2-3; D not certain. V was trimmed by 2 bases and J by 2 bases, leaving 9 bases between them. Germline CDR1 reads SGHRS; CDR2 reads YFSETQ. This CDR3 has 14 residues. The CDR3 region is CASSLDAPTDTQYF. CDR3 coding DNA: TGCGCCAGCAGCTTAGATGCTCCCACAGATACGCAGTATTTT.

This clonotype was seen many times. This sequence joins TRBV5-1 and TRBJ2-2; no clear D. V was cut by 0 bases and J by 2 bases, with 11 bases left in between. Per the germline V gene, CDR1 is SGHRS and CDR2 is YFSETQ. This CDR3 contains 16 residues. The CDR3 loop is CASSLVGRRNTGELFF. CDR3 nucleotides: TGCGCCAGCAGCTTGGTAGGACGCCGAAACACCGGGGAGCTGTTTTTT.

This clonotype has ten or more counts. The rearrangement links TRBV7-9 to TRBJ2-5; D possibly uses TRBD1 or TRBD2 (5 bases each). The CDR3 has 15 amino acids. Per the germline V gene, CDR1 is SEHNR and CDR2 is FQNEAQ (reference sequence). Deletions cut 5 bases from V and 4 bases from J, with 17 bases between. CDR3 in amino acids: CASSPFSGAGETQYF. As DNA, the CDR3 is TGTGCCAGCAGCCCCTTCAGTGGGGCGGGAGAGACCCAGTACTTC.

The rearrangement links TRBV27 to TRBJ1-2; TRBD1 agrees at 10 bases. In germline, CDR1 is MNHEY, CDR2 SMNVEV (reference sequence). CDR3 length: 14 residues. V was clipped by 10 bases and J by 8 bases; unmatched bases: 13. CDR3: CATRDRGTQGGYTF. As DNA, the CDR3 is TGTGCCACCCGGGACAGGGGAACCCAGGGAGGCTACACCTTC.

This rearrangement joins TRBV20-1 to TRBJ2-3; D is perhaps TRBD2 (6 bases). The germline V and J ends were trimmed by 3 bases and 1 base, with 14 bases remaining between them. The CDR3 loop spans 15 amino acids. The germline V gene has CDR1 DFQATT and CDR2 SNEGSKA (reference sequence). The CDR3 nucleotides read TGCAGTGCTAGTTTTGCGGGGCTCGGCACAGATACGCAGTATTTT. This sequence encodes CSASFAGLGTDTQYF.

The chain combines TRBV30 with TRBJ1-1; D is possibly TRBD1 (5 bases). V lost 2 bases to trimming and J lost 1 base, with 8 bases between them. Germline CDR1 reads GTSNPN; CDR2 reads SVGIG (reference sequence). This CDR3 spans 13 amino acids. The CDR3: CAWSSGTNTEAFF. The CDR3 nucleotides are TGTGCCTGGAGTTCGGGGACGAACACTGAAGCTTTCTTT. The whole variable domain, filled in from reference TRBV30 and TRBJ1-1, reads SQTIHQWPATLVQPVGSPLSLECTVEGTSNPNLYWYRQAAGRGLQLLFYSVGIGQISSEVPQNLSASRPQDRQFILSSKKLLLSDSGFYLCAWSSGTNTEAFFGQGTRLTVV.

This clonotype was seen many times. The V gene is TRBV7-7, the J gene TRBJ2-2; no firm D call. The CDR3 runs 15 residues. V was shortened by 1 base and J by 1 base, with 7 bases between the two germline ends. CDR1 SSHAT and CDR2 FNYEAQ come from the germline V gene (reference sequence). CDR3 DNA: TGTGCCAGCAGCTTAGTGCTCGGGAACACCGGGGAGCTGTTTTTT. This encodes CASSLVLGNTGELFF.

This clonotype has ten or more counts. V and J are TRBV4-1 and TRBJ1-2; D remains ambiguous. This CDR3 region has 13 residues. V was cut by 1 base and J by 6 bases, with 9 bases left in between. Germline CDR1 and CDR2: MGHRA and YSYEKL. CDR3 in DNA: TGCGCCAGCAGCCAAGCCCTAAAGGATGGCTACACCTTC. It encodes CASSQALKDGYTF.

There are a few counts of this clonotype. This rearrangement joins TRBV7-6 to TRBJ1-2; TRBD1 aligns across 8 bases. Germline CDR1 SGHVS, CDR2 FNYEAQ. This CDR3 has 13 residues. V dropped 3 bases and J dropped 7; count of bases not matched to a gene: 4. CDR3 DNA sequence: TGTGCCAGCAGCTTCCGACAGGGGACTGGCTACACCTTC. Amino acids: CASSFRQGTGYTF.

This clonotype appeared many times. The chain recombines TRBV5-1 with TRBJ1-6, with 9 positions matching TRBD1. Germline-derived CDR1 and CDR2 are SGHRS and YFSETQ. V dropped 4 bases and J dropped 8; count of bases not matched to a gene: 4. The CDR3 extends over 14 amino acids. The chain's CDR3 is CASSPDRGDSPLHF. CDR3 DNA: TGCGCCAGCAGCCCCGACAGGGGGGATTCACCCCTCCACTTT.

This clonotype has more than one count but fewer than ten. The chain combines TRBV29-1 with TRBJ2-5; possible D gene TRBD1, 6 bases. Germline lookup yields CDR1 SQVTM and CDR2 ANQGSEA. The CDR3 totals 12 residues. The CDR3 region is CGAGQHQETQYF. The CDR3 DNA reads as TGCGGCGCTGGACAGCACCAAGAGACCCAGTACTTC.

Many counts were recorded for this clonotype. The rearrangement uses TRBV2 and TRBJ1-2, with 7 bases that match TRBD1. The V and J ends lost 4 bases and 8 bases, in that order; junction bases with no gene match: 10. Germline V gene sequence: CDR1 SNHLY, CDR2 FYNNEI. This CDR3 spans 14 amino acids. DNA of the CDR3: TGTGCCAGCAGTGGGACAGGAGTCAGAACGGGCTACACCTTC. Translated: CASSGTGVRTGYTF.

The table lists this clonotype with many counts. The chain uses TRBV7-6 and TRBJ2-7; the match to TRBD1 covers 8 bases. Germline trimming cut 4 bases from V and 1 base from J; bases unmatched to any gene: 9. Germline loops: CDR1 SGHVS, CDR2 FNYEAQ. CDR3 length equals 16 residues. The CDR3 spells CASSSEGGTGSYEQYF. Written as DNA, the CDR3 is TGTGCCAGCAGCTCCGAAGGGGGGACAGGTTCCTACGAGCAGTACTTC.

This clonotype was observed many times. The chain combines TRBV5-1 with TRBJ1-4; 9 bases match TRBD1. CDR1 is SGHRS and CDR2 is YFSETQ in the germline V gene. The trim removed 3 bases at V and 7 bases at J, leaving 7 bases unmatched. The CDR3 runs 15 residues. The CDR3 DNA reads TGCGCCAGCAGCTATGGACAGGGGCGTGCTGAAAAACTGTTTTTT. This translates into CASSYGQGRAEKLFF.

CDR3 nucleotides: TGTGCCATCAAACGACTAGCGGGGCCCACAGATACGCAGTATTTT. Its translation is CAIKRLAGPTDTQYF. This rearrangement joins TRBV10-3 to TRBJ2-3; 11 bases agree with TRBD2. Germline CDR1 and CDR2: ENHRY and SYGVKD. The J segment lost 2 bases and the V segment lost 7 bases, leaving 5 bases of the junction unmatched. The CDR3 covers 15 residues.

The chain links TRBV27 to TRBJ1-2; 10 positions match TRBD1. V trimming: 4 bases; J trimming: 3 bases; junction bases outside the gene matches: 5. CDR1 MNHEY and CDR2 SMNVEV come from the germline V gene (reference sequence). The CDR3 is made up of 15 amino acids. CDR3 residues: CASSSGQGFDYGYTF. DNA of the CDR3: TGTGCCAGCAGTTCGGGACAGGGGTTTGACTATGGCTACACCTTC.

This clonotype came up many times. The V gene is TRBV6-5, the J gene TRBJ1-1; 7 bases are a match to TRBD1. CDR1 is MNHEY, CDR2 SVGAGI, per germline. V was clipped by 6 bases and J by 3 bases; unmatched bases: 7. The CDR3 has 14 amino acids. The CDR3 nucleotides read TGTGCCAGCAGATTTGACAGGGCGCACACTGAAGCTTTCTTT. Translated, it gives CASRFDRAHTEAFF.

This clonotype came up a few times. CDR3 nucleotides: TGTGCCACCAGTGATAGGAAAGGAGGCACAGATACGCAGTATTTT. Amino acid sequence: CATSDRKGGTDTQYF. V is TRBV24-1 and J is TRBJ2-3; D ambiguous. CDR1 is KGHDR, CDR2 SFDVKD, per germline. Trimming pared 3 bases from V and 1 base from J, leaving 10 bases between. There are 15 residues in the CDR3.

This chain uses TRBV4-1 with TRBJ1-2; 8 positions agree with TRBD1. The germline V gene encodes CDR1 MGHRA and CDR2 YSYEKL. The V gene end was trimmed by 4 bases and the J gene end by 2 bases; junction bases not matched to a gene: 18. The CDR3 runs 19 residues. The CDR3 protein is CASSRGQSGQAYSNYGYTF. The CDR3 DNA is TGCGCCAGCAGCCGAGGGCAGTCGGGACAGGCCTATTCAAACTATGGCTACACCTTC.

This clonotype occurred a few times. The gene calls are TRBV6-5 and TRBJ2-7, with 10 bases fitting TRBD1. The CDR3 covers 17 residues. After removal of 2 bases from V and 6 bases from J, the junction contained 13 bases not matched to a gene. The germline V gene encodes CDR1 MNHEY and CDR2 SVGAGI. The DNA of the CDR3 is TGTGCCAGCAGTTACCTCCCCTTGCGGACAGGGGGAGGCGAGCAGTACTTC. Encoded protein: CASSYLPLRTGGGEQYF.

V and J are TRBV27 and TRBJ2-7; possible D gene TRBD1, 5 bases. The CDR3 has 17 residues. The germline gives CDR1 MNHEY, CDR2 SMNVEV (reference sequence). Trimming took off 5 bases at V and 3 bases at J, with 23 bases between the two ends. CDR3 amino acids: CASSPWAQGLRYYEQYF. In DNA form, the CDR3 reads TGTGCCAGCAGTCCCTGGGCCCAGGGCCTAAGATACTACGAGCAGTACTTC.